Given below is one T cell receptor beta chain in context. The antigen this receptor binds is unknown. Base qualities are not at hand, and no much larger clone is one base apart. The data stem from a study of blood T cell repertoires in COVID-19 (dated by TCRdb to the early 2020s). Broadly, across the study: Samples covering the acute and convalescent phases of COVID-19 were provided by collaborators in the United States, Italy and Spain. The prospective study material was composed of cDNA or gDNA derived from T cells, B-cell-depleted T cells, or PBMCs. The dataset comprised deeply sampled blood TCRbeta repertoires from subjects exposed to, actively infected with, or recovered from COVID-19. The repertoires were released in a freely available public database intended as a resource for research on the immune response to SARS-CoV-2. Samples were obtained from the ongoing ImmuneRACE study (first 160 participants) and from 1,254 subjects provided by 6 global collaborators. Sample metadata almost always included a de-identified subject ID, COVID-19 status, age in years and sex. Where available, HLA class I and class II types were taken from metadata supplied by the sample provider and were not determined by assay-based typing.

TCRbeta CDR3 regions were amplified from genomic DNA by means of the immunoSEQ Assay, a bias-controlled multiplex PCR. Turning to the authors' computational methods: Nucleated cell counts per sample were estimated from amplification of reference gene primers within the assay. Sequence reads were collapsed and filtered to measure the absolute abundance of every unique TCRbeta CDR3 rearrangement. Productive Simpson clonality was computed per sample as the square root of Simpson's diversity index over productive rearrangements. TCRdb provides this immuneACCESS table in a form limited to in-frame rearrangements. Some clones are lacking; in checked studies, under half of them reflect an unresolved V gene, and why the rest are absent is not known. The V and J calls and clone size are taken from that table; D and trimming were inferred from the DNA. Across this sample there are about 89,000 clones, with less than 85% seen only once. The ten largest clones take up 15% to 20% of the sample.

The CDR3 contains 16 residues, cysteine and phenylalanine counted. This entry keeps only the CDR3 DNA: 48 bases, framed from base 1. The germline V gene encodes CDR1 MNHEY and CDR2 SMNVEV (reference sequence). The junction shows trimming of 5 bases on V and 6 bases on J, and the gene matches do not reach 10 bases of it. The collaborating institutions used their own protocols to collect whole blood in K2EDTA tubes. For TCRbeta analysis, collaborator samples were shipped as frozen whole blood, as isolated PBMCs, or as DNA extracted from either sample type. The study at large found these results: How much clinical and demographic metadata was included differed by source and by participant, and the metadata was provided uncurated.

The V and J segments used are TRBV27 and TRBJ2-2; TRBD1 matches 9 bases in the middle. The specimen was peripheral blood. This receptor was obtained from an elderly woman with acute or convalescent COVID-19. CDR3 protein: CASSTSPGQGPGELFF. The nucleotide sequence is TGTGCCAGCAGTACTAGCCCGGGACAGGGCCCCGGGGAGCTGTTTTTT.